In its sample, the clone carrying this T cell receptor beta chain was seen a few times. Its antigen remains unknown. TCR alpha and TCR beta cDNA libraries carrying sample barcodes and UMIs were produced by 5'RACE using constant-segment primers. Each CDR3 protein is one row after TCRdb ran MiXCR on the 5' RACE reads. In the table there are approximately 570,000 distinct CDR3 sequences, roughly 17% of which are singletons. The data were obtained in a study of T-cell memory formation after mild COVID-19. About the research overall: TCR clusters showed largely donor specificity.

The V gene lost 6 bases and the J gene lost 10 bases, with 10 bases spanning the gap. Germline CDR1 reads DFQATT; CDR2 reads SNEGSKA (reference sequence). This CDR3 has 10 residues. Study observations and caveats: For contracting clones, CD4+ ones sat mainly in CM and EM, CD8+ in EMRA. Pre-infection memory carried some responding clones, suggesting that cross-reactive memory joined.

The source is an adult woman who had mild COVID-19 (a few samples of this study predate the infection). Cell type and time point are not known. Source material: PBMCs or a T cell subset sorted from them (not recorded which). J is TRBJ2-1 and V is TRBV20-1; D gene unclear. CDR3 amino acids: CSATQEEQFF. For the CDR3, the DNA is TGCAGTGCCACCCAAGAGGAGCAGTTCTTC.